Listed below are T cell receptor beta chains from one sample, sequenced in a study of blood T cell repertoires in COVID-19. The data were produced by immunoSEQ multiplex PCR, yet TCRdb's version contains in-frame clones alone and is incomplete. The sample has some 460,000 clones; about 90% are singletons. The sample taken for sequencing was PBMCs or T cells enriched from blood (not recorded which). The receptors originated from a woman under 30 who had recovered from COVID-19. The CDR3 runs from the conserved cysteine through the conserved F or W. The order of the fields is D gene, clone size, J gene, V gene, CDR3 protein, CDR3 DNA. D genes are given only for firm matches. Clone size is not always given. Where it is, it says once, few, many or a class for expanded clones.

d_call: NA
clone_size: NA
j_call: TRBJ2-7
v_call: TRBV2
cdr3_aa: CASSRDLSSYEQYF
cdr3_nt: TGTGCCAGCAGCCGGGACTTGAGCTCCTACGAGCAGTACTTC

d_call: TRBD1
clone_size: NA
j_call: TRBJ2-7
v_call: TRBV18
cdr3_aa: CASSPTGGGIYEQYF
cdr3_nt: TGTGCCAGCTCGCCGACAGGGGGGGGGATCTACGAGCAGTACTTC

d_call: NA
clone_size: few
j_call: TRBJ1-1
v_call: TRBV18
cdr3_aa: CASSPGQMNTEAFF
cdr3_nt: TGTGCCAGCTCACCCGGACAGATGAACACTGAAGCTTTCTTT

d_call: NA
clone_size: NA
j_call: TRBJ1-2
v_call: TRBV28
cdr3_aa: CASTHREWGYTF
cdr3_nt: TGTGCCAGCACTCATCGGGAATGGGGCTACACCTTC

d_call: NA
clone_size: NA
j_call: TRBJ2-3
v_call: TRBV6-1
cdr3_aa: CASSEGQATDTQYF
cdr3_nt: TGTGCCAGCAGTGAAGGGCAGGCCACAGATACGCAGTATTTT

d_call: TRBD2
clone_size: NA
j_call: TRBJ2-1
v_call: TRBV25-1
cdr3_aa: CASSDPSRRGVYNEQFF
cdr3_nt: TGTGCCAGCAGTGATCCCTCGAGGCGGGGGGTTTACAATGAGCAGTTCTTC

d_call: NA
clone_size: NA
j_call: TRBJ1-1
v_call: TRBV6-2/TRBV6-3
cdr3_aa: CASSYPREGRRTEAFF
cdr3_nt: TGTGCCAGCAGTTACCCTCGGGAGGGGAGGAGGACTGAAGCTTTCTTT

d_call: NA
clone_size: NA
j_call: TRBJ2-7
v_call: TRBV19
cdr3_aa: CASSIRDPRSEQYF
cdr3_nt: TGTGCCAGTAGTATTCGTGACCCGCGGTCGGAGCAGTACTTC

d_call: NA
clone_size: NA
j_call: TRBJ1-1
v_call: TRBV6-2/TRBV6-3
cdr3_aa: CASSYSSGGFGAFF
cdr3_nt: TGTGCCAGCAGTTACTCGTCGGGGGGTTTCGGAGCTTTCTTT

d_call: NA
clone_size: NA
j_call: TRBJ2-5
v_call: TRBV12-5
cdr3_aa: CASGTGQTQETQYF
cdr3_nt: TGTGCTAGTGGTACCGGACAGACCCAAGAGACCCAGTACTTC

d_call: NA
clone_size: few
j_call: TRBJ2-7
v_call: TRBV6-5
cdr3_aa: CASSYRGEKRDEQYF
cdr3_nt: TGTGCCAGCAGTTACCGCGGTGAAAAGAGAGACGAGCAGTACTTC

d_call: NA
clone_size: NA
j_call: TRBJ1-1
v_call: TRBV27
cdr3_aa: CASKSGIRTEAFF
cdr3_nt: TGTGCCAGCAAGTCAGGGATCCGGACTGAAGCTTTCTTT

d_call: TRBD1
clone_size: few
j_call: TRBJ2-6
v_call: TRBV29-1
cdr3_aa: CSARTGDSGANVLTF
cdr3_nt: TGCAGCGCTCGAACAGGGGACTCTGGGGCCAACGTCCTGACTTTC

d_call: TRBD1
clone_size: NA
j_call: TRBJ1-5
v_call: TRBV11-2
cdr3_aa: CASSLTGTGQPQHF
cdr3_nt: TGTGCCAGCAGTTTGACAGGGACAGGGCAGCCCCAGCATTTT

d_call: TRBD1
clone_size: NA
j_call: TRBJ1-1
v_call: TRBV11-1
cdr3_aa: CASSLVGQGAEAFF
cdr3_nt: TGTGCCAGCAGCTTAGTTGGTCAGGGGGCTGAAGCTTTCTTT

d_call: TRBD2
clone_size: NA
j_call: TRBJ2-2
v_call: TRBV5-6
cdr3_aa: CASTPGGPNTGELFF
cdr3_nt: TGTGCCAGCACCCCGGGGGGACCCAACACCGGGGAGCTGTTTTTT

d_call: TRBD1
clone_size: NA
j_call: TRBJ1-2
v_call: TRBV27
cdr3_aa: CASRQGRDYGYTF
cdr3_nt: TGTGCCAGCCGACAGGGTCGCGACTATGGCTACACCTTC

d_call: NA
clone_size: NA
j_call: TRBJ1-1
v_call: TRBV2
cdr3_aa: CASSDRSGQNTEAFF
cdr3_nt: TGTGCCAGCAGTGATCGTAGCGGACAGAACACTGAAGCTTTCTTT

d_call: TRBD1
clone_size: NA
j_call: TRBJ1-5
v_call: TRBV6-5
cdr3_aa: CASSYDRGNQPQHF
cdr3_nt: TGTGCCAGCAGTTACGACAGGGGGAATCAGCCCCAGCATTTT

d_call: TRBD1
clone_size: NA
j_call: TRBJ2-6
v_call: TRBV5-4
cdr3_aa: CASTLAGTGSSGANVLTF
cdr3_nt: TGTGCCAGCACCCTGGCGGGGACAGGGAGCTCTGGGGCCAACGTCCTGACTTTC

d_call: TRBD1
clone_size: NA
j_call: TRBJ2-7
v_call: TRBV7-2
cdr3_aa: CASSARDRAAYEQYF
cdr3_nt: TGTGCCAGCAGCGCACGGGACAGGGCCGCATACGAGCAGTACTTC

d_call: NA
clone_size: NA
j_call: TRBJ1-5
v_call: TRBV5-1
cdr3_aa: CASSPGQFNSNQPQHF
cdr3_nt: TGCGCCAGCAGCCCCGGACAGTTCAATAGCAATCAGCCCCAGCATTTT

d_call: NA
clone_size: NA
j_call: TRBJ1-3
v_call: TRBV7-9
cdr3_aa: CASSSWRDGPSGNTIYF
cdr3_nt: TGTGCCAGCAGCTCCTGGCGGGACGGTCCCTCTGGAAACACCATATATTTT

d_call: TRBD2
clone_size: NA
j_call: TRBJ2-1
v_call: TRBV5-1
cdr3_aa: CASSSGGANENEQFF
cdr3_nt: TGCGCCAGCAGCTCCGGGGGGGCGAATGAGAATGAGCAGTTCTTC

d_call: NA
clone_size: NA
j_call: TRBJ1-2
v_call: TRBV29-1
cdr3_aa: CSVAMNYGYTF
cdr3_nt: TGCAGCGTTGCCATGAACTATGGCTACACCTTC

d_call: NA
clone_size: NA
j_call: TRBJ1-1
v_call: TRBV6-5
cdr3_aa: CAGAPSPVRDTEAFF
cdr3_nt: TGTGCCGGCGCCCCTTCCCCGGTCAGGGACACTGAAGCTTTCTTT

d_call: NA
clone_size: few
j_call: TRBJ1-1
v_call: TRBV6-6
cdr3_aa: CATTDSSNTEAFF
cdr3_nt: TGTGCCACCACGGACAGCAGTAACACTGAAGCTTTCTTT

d_call: NA
clone_size: NA
j_call: TRBJ2-7
v_call: TRBV3-1/TRBV3-2
cdr3_aa: CASSQGRGTYEQYF
cdr3_nt: TGTGCCAGCAGCCAAGGGCGGGGCACGTACGAGCAGTACTTC

d_call: NA
clone_size: NA
j_call: TRBJ2-1
v_call: TRBV4-1
cdr3_aa: CASSHLTGSDEQFF
cdr3_nt: TGCGCCAGCAGCCACCTAACAGGGAGCGATGAGCAGTTCTTC

d_call: TRBD1
clone_size: NA
j_call: TRBJ2-5
v_call: TRBV11-1
cdr3_aa: CASSLFGTGEETQYF
cdr3_nt: TGTGCCAGCAGCTTATTCGGGACAGGGGAAGAGACCCAGTACTTC